This section outlines one T cell receptor beta chain sequence together with its context. Its antigen is still unknown. It has no much larger one-base neighbor in the sample; base qualities were not kept. TCR beta CDR3 regions were amplified from RNA transcripts. The first round of RT-PCR for the TCR CDR3 was performed with the HTBI primer set and the Qiagen OneStep RT-PCR kit. Libraries were constructed in a second round of multiplex PCR, after which size selection and purification were performed. Sequencing of the libraries was done on an Illumina HiSeq2000 using paired-end 100 bp reads. Turning to the authors' computational methods: SOAPnuke was used to process the raw data, with reads discarded if the reads contained adapters or uncalled bases, had a mean Phred below 15, or lacked an exact constant-primer or identifier match. COPE v1.2.5 was used to merge the high-quality paired reads, and each unique nucleotide sequence was defined as a clonotype. MiTCR v1.1 was used to align the clonotypes against IMGT TRBV, TRBD and TRBJ reference segments. The analysis was restricted to V-J combinations with a frequency above 0.0001, which together covered over 99% of the repertoires. A TCS score was defined as the ratio of F50 (clonal expansion) to E x V (chaos), with BLOSUM62-based TCRdist applied between CDR3 peptides within each V-J. Welch's t-statistics and random forest reduced around 550 V-J features to about 12, which were used in a naive Bayes classifier (R e1071). TCRdb handled the public reads itself, with Q25 trimming in fastp and clone calling in MiXCR, and kept productive beta chains. Each CDR3 protein gets just one entry, which takes the most common genes and DNA from the rows behind it. The V and J calls shown here were made by TCRdb, not taken from the authors' results. The sample profile shows about 380,000 distinct CDR3 sequences; about 15% of them were found once. The top ten constitute roughly 11% of the sample.

The source of the sample is a study of T cells in Graves' hyperthyroidism and ophthalmopathy (dated by TCRdb to the late 2010s). About the full investigation: Peripheral blood was collected at initial diagnosis, before any treatment. A discovery cohort of roughly 100 patients, fewer than 50 with Graves' ophthalmopathy and more than 55 with stable Graves' hyperthyroidism, was used to find distinguishing TCR V-J signatures. Prospective prediction of ophthalmopathy was tested in an independent validation cohort consisting of fewer than 20 hyperthyroidism patients and around 16 patients who later progressed to ophthalmopathy. The 75 to 100 discovery patients were divided at random into training and test sets in a 7:3 ratio. In addition, the study compared T-cell repertoires in thyroid tissue and in blood from 6 or 7 Graves' hyperthyroidism patients. Once sampling was done, hyperthyroidism patients were given methimazole at a starting dose of 30 mg daily, whereas ophthalmopathy patients were given high-dose intravenous methylprednisolone. According to the paper, TCR Vbeta CDR3 sequencing was carried out on 135 peripheral blood samples, which came from approximately 43 ophthalmopathy, 75 or so hyperthyroidism and around 17 progressor patients.

Study-wide findings and limitations: During validation, the model predicted progression to ophthalmopathy a median of approximately 6 months ahead of onset, with almost 71% sensitivity and around 73% specificity. In cross-validation, a model built on a 13 V-J signature told ophthalmopathy apart from stable hyperthyroidism with approximately 90% sensitivity and around 81% specificity, and in testing the same model reached 80%/75%. Most expanded thyroid clonotypes (frequency above 0.001) were also detected in blood, suggesting blood repertoires may reflect thyroid immune responses. Sample size was not statistically predetermined, and investigators were not blinded to group allocation.

Graves' hyperthyroidism was defined as stable when no progression to ophthalmopathy occurred over 18 months of follow-up. The hyperthyroidism patients were between 18 and 65 years old and newly diagnosed, with a disease duration of less than 2 months. Exclusion was applied to patients with uncontrolled infections, other autoimmune diseases, pregnancy or lactation. Diagnoses were established on the basis of clinical symptoms, serum thyroxine and TRAb, thyroid ultrasound, and orbital computed tomography. Ficoll-Paque density gradient centrifugation was used to isolate PBMCs from 10 ml of fresh peripheral blood. Total RNA was extracted using Trizol reagent, and RNA quality was assessed on an Agilent 2100 Bioanalyzer. V and J lose 4 bases and 0 bases, and a span of 16 bases separates them. Looking up the germline V gene (reference sequence) yields CDR1 LGHDT and CDR2 YNNKEL. The CDR3 measures 17 amino acids from cysteine to phenylalanine. Of all the DNA, just the CDR3 is kept, 51 bases in frame from base 1.

The sequencing input was blood. Recombination joined TRBV3-1 with TRBJ2-1, with no reliable assignment of the D segment. The receptor comes from a woman aged 55-75 years with Graves' hyperthyroidism. The CDR3: CASSPHGHTSSYNEQFF. The DNA reads as follows: TGTGCCAGCAGCCCCCACGGGCATACCAGCTCCTACAATGAGCAGTTCTTC.